The rows below give T cell receptor beta chains drawn from one sample of a study of blood T cells in healthy people across ages. TCRdb re-derived calls from the 5' RACE reads in MiXCR, one entry per CDR3 protein. The sample holds 1.5 million to 2 million distinct CDR3 sequences; approximately 50% are singletons and the top ten take over 2%. The sequencing sample was made of blood. The receptors come from a woman in her thirties or forties in good health. CDR3s include the opening cysteine and the closing phenylalanine or tryptophan. A D gene is named only where the DNA matches it firmly. Clone sizes are given selectively: once, few, many, or a class where the clone is expanded.

v_gene: TRBV15; d_gene: .; abundance: few; len: 14; j_gene: TRBJ2-7; CDR3nt: TGTGCCACCAGCGGCGAACCACGGAACTACGAGCAGTACTTC; CDR3aa: CATSGEPRNYEQYF
v_gene: TRBV20-1; d_gene: .; abundance: .; len: 14; j_gene: TRBJ2-6; CDR3nt: TGCAGTGCTATGAGGAACTCTGGGGCCAACGTCCTGACTTTC; CDR3aa: CSAMRNSGANVLTF
v_gene: TRBV9; d_gene: .; abundance: .; len: 15; j_gene: TRBJ2-1; CDR3nt: TGTGCCAGCAGCCCACCCCCTCGGGCATACGATGAGCAGTTCTTC; CDR3aa: CASSPPPRAYDEQFF
v_gene: TRBV20-1; d_gene: TRBD1; abundance: .; len: 12; j_gene: TRBJ1-4; CDR3nt: TGCAGTTCGGGACAGGGCCGTGAAAAACTGTTTTTT; CDR3aa: CSSGQGREKLFF
v_gene: TRBV29-1; d_gene: .; abundance: .; len: 13; j_gene: TRBJ2-5; CDR3nt: TGCAGCGTTTTGAGGGACGCACAAGAGACCCAGTACTTC; CDR3aa: CSVLRDAQETQYF
v_gene: TRBV6-5; d_gene: .; abundance: few; len: 14; j_gene: TRBJ2-4; CDR3nt: TGTGCCAGCAGTCCCCGGATTGGCAAAAACATTCAGTACTTC; CDR3aa: CASSPRIGKNIQYF
v_gene: TRBV3-1; d_gene: TRBD1; abundance: .; len: 13; j_gene: TRBJ1-1; CDR3nt: TGTGCCAGCAGCAACCGGGACAGGACTGAAGCTTTCTTT; CDR3aa: CASSNRDRTEAFF
v_gene: TRBV6-2/TRBV6-3; d_gene: .; abundance: .; len: 12; j_gene: TRBJ2-7; CDR3nt: TGTGCCAGCACTTCGTTTCCATACGAGCAGTACTTC; CDR3aa: CASTSFPYEQYF
v_gene: TRBV10-3; d_gene: TRBD1; abundance: .; len: 16; j_gene: TRBJ1-1; CDR3nt: TGTGCCATCAATGCCGGGACAGGGACGGGGAACACTGAAGCTTTCTTT; CDR3aa: CAINAGTGTGNTEAFF
v_gene: TRBV11-3; d_gene: TRBD1; abundance: .; len: 16; j_gene: TRBJ2-5; CDR3nt: TGTGCCAGCAGCCGCCGGACAGGGGGTTTCCAAGAGACCCAGTACTTC; CDR3aa: CASSRRTGGFQETQYF
v_gene: TRBV20-1; d_gene: TRBD2; abundance: .; len: 13; j_gene: TRBJ2-1; CDR3nt: TGCAGTGCCGTAGCGGGGAGGAACAATGAGCAGTTCTTC; CDR3aa: CSAVAGRNNEQFF
v_gene: TRBV7-2; d_gene: TRBD2; abundance: .; len: 15; j_gene: TRBJ2-5; CDR3nt: TGTGCCAGCAGCACCAGCCGAGCGGGGCAAGAGACCCAGTACTTC; CDR3aa: CASSTSRAGQETQYF
v_gene: TRBV21-1; d_gene: .; abundance: .; len: 15; j_gene: TRBJ2-7; CDR3nt: TGTGCCAGCACTCCACAGGGGGATAGCTCCTACGAGCAGTACTTC; CDR3aa: CASTPQGDSSYEQYF
v_gene: TRBV11-2; d_gene: .; abundance: .; len: 14; j_gene: TRBJ1-6; CDR3nt: TGTGCCAGCAGAGTACAGACCTATAATTCACCCCTCCACTTT; CDR3aa: CASRVQTYNSPLHF
v_gene: TRBV28; d_gene: .; abundance: .; len: 17; j_gene: TRBJ2-5; CDR3nt: TGTGCCAGCAGTTTAAACCTACTCACAGGGACCCAAGAGACCCAGTACTTC; CDR3aa: CASSLNLLTGTQETQYF
v_gene: TRBV6-2/TRBV6-3; d_gene: .; abundance: few; len: 16; j_gene: TRBJ2-1; CDR3nt: TGTGCCAGCAGTTATCTCGGGGGCCGCTCCTACAATGAGCAGTTCTTC; CDR3aa: CASSYLGGRSYNEQFF
v_gene: TRBV14; d_gene: TRBD2; abundance: .; len: 15; j_gene: TRBJ2-7; CDR3nt: TGTGCCAGCAGCCAAGGGCGGACTAGCGTCTACGAGCAGTACTTC; CDR3aa: CASSQGRTSVYEQYF
v_gene: TRBV2; d_gene: .; abundance: .; len: 12; j_gene: TRBJ1-2; CDR3nt: TGTGCCAGCAGATGGACGCCCTATGGCTACACCTTC; CDR3aa: CASRWTPYGYTF
v_gene: TRBV27; d_gene: .; abundance: .; len: 16; j_gene: TRBJ1-6; CDR3nt: TGTGCCAGCAGTCCGCTCTTAAGGGACGTGTATTCACCCCTCCACTTT; CDR3aa: CASSPLLRDVYSPLHF
v_gene: TRBV6-5; d_gene: TRBD2; abundance: .; len: 16; j_gene: TRBJ2-3; CDR3nt: TGTGCCAGCAGCTACGGACTAGCGGGAAGCACAGATACGCGGTATTTT; CDR3aa: CASSYGLAGSTDTRYF
v_gene: TRBV6-5; d_gene: .; abundance: few; len: 14; j_gene: TRBJ2-2; CDR3nt: TGTGCCAGCAGTTCGATCTCTGCCACCGGGGAGCTGTTTTTT; CDR3aa: CASSSISATGELFF
v_gene: TRBV4-1; d_gene: .; abundance: few; len: 19; j_gene: TRBJ1-2; CDR3nt: TGCGCCAGCAGCCAATTCCCCCGGGAAAACCCCTCAGAAAACTATGGCTACACCTTC; CDR3aa: CASSQFPRENPSENYGYTF